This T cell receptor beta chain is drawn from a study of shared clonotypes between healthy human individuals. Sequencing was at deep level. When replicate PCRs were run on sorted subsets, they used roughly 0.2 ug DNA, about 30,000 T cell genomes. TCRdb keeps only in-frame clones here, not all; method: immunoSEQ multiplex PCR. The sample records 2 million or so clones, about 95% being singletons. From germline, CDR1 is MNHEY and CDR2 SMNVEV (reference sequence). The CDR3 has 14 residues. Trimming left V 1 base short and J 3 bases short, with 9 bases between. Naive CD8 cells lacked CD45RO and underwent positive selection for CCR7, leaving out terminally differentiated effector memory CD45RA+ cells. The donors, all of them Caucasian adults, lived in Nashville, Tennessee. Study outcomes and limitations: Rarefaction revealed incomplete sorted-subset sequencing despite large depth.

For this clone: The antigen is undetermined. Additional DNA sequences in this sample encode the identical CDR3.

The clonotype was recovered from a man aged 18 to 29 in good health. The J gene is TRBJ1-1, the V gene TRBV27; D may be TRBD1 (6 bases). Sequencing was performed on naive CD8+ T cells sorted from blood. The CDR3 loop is CASSLFRGDTEAFF. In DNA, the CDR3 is TGTGCCAGCAGTTTATTTAGGGGGGACACTGAAGCTTTCTTT.